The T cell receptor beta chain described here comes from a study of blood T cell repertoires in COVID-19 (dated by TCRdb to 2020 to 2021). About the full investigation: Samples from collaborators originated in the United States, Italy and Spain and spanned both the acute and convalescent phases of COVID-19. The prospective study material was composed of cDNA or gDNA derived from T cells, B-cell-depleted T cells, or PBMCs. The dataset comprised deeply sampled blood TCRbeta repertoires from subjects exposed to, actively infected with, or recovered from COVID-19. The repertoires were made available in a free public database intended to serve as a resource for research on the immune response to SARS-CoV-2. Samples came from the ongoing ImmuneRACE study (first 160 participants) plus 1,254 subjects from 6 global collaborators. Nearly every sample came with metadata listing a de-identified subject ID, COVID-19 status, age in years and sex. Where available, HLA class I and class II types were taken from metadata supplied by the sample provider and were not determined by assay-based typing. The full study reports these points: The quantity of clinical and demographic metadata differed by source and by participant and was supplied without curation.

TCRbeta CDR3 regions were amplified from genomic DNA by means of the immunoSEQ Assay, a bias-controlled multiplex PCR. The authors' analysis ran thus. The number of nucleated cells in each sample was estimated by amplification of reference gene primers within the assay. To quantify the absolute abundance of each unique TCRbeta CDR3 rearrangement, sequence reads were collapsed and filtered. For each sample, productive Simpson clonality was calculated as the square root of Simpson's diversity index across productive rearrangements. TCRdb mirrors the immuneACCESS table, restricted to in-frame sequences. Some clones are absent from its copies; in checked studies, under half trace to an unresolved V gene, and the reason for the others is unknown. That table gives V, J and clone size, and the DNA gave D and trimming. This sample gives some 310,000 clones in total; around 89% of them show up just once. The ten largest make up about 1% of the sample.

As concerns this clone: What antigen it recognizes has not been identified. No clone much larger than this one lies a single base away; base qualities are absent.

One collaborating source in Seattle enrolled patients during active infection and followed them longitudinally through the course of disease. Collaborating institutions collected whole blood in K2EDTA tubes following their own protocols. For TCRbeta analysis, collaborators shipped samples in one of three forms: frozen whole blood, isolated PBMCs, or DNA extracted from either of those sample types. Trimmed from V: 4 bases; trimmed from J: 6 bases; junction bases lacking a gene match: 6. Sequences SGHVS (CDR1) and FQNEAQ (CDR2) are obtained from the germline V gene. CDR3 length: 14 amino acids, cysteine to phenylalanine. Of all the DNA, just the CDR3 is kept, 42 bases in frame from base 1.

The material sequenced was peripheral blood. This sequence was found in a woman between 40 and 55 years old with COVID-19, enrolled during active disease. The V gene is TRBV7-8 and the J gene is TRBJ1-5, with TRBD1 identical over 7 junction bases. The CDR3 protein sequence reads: CASSSRQGFQPQHF. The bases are TGTGCCAGCAGCTCTAGACAGGGTTTTCAGCCCCAGCATTTT.